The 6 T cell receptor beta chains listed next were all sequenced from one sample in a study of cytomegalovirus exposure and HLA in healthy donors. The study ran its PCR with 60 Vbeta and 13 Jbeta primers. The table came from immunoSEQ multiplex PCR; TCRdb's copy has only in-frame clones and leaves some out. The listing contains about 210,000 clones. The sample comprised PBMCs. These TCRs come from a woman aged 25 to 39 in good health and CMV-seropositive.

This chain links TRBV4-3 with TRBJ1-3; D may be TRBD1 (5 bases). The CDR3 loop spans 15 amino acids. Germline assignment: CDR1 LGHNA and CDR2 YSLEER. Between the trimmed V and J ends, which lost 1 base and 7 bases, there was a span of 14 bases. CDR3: CASSQVGGIANTIYF. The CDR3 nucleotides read TGCGCCAGCAGCCAAGTTGGGGGGATTGCGAACACCATATATTTT.

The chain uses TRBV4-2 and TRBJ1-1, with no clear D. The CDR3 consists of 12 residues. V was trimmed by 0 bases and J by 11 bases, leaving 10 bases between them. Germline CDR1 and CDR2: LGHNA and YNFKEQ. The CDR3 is CASSQDFTQAFF. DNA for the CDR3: TGTGCCAGCAGCCAAGATTTTACGCAGGCTTTCTTT.

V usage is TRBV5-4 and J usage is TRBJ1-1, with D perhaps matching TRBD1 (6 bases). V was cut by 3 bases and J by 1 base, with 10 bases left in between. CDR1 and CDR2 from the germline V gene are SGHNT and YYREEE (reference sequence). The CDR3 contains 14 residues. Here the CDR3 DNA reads TGTGCCAGCAGCTCAACGGGACAGAACACTGAAGCTTTCTTT. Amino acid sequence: CASSSTGQNTEAFF.

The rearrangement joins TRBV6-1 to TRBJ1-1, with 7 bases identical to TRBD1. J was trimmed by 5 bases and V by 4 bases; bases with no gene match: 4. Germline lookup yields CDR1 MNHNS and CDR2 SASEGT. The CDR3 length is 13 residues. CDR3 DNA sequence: TGTGCCAGCAGTGCGTACAGGGGAACTGAAGCTTTCTTT. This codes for CASSAYRGTEAFF.

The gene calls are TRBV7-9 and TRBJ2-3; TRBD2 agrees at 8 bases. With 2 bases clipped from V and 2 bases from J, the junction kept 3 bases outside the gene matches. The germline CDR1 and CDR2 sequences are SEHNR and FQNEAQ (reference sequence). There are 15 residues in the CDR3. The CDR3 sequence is CASSLRGGPTDTQYF. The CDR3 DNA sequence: TGTGCCAGCAGCTTACGGGGGGGCCCCACAGATACGCAGTATTTT.

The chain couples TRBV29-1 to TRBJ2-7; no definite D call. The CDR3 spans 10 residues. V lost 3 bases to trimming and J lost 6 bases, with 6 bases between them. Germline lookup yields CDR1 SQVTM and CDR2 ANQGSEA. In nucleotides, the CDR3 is TGCAGCGTTGATACGCGCGAGCAGTACTTC. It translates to CSVDTREQYF.